This T cell receptor (beta chain) derives from a study of T cells in localized non-small cell lung cancer. For this clone: No antigen is known for it.

Germline V gene data show CDR1 as MRHNA and CDR2 as SNTAGT. Trimming took 2 bases from V and 4 from J, leaving 14 bases between them. This CDR3 spans 15 amino acids. Whole-study results and caveats: Patients showing higher blood T cell density tended to see longer overall survival. Exceeding tumor, uninvolved adjacent lung had the highest T cell clonality.

Generated by immunoSEQ multiplex PCR, the TCRdb table keeps only in-frame clones and is missing some. The repertoire holds about 33,000 clones, with around 90% as singletons. The source was peripheral blood mononuclear cells, collected before any cancer treatment. The chain recombines TRBV6-4 with TRBJ1-2, with a weak D call TRBD1 (6 bases). The sequence came from a man aged 40 to 70 with stage III lung adenocarcinoma. CDR3 sequence reads: CASSDRTTGSYGYTF. The CDR3 DNA follows: TGTGCCAGCAGTGACCGGACGACAGGAAGCTATGGCTACACCTTC.